The 19 T cell receptor beta chains listed next were all sequenced from one sample in a study of T cells after posttransplantation cyclophosphamide. Treatment was busulfan-fludarabine conditioning, a marrow graft, and cyclophosphamide on days +3 and +4. The table came from immunoSEQ multiplex PCR; TCRdb's copy has only in-frame clones and leaves some out. Observed in the sample are roughly 14,000 clones, none of them singletons. The sequencing here drew on PBMCs, taken 950 to 1,200 days after allogeneic stem cell transplant with posttransplant cyclophosphamide. The source is a female patient aged 40 to 50 who received an allogeneic stem cell transplant from a related donor, was CMV-positive, and had no GVHD. The T cells may partly be graft donor cells.

This clone was observed at least ten times. The chain employs TRBV28 and TRBJ1-5; 8 bases agree with TRBD1. Germline-derived CDR1 and CDR2 are MDHEN and SYDVKM. The CDR3 has 14 residues. Trimming at V came to 3 bases and at J to 5 bases, leaving 3 bases not matched to a gene. As DNA, the CDR3 is TGTGCCAGCAGTTTTGGACAGGGCCATCAGCCCCAGCATTTT. Protein: CASSFGQGHQPQHF. The variable domain in full, with the rest retrieved from reference TRBV28 and TRBJ1-5, is DVKVTQSSRYLVKRTGEKVFLECVQDMDHENMFWYRQDPGLGLRLIYFSYDVKMKEKGDIPEGYSVSREKKERFSLILESASTNQTSMYLCASSFGQGHQPQHFGDGTRLSIL.

In this sample, this clone turned up many times. The V call is TRBV27, the J call TRBJ1-2; 8 bases align to TRBD1. J was trimmed by 7 bases and V by 5 bases; bases with no gene match: 12. The CDR3 length is 15 residues. From germline, CDR1 is MNHEY and CDR2 SMNVEV (reference sequence). The CDR3 DNA reads as TGTGCCAGCAGTGCTATGACAGGAACAGGGGGTGGCTACACCTTC. Protein: CASSAMTGTGGGYTF.

V gene TRBV7-2 combines with J gene TRBJ2-7; 8 bases are shared with TRBD2. The CDR3 is 15 residues long. With V trimmed by 1 base and J by 9 bases, 11 bases remained unmatched. The germline gives CDR1 SGHTA, CDR2 FQGNSA. CDR3 in DNA: TGTGCCAGCAGCTTAGTGGTTAGCGGGGAAGCGGTGCAGTACTTC. Residues: CASSLVVSGEAVQYF.

The gene calls are TRBV29-1 and TRBJ1-1; the D gene is possibly TRBD1 (5 bases). The CDR3 consists of 13 residues. The V gene lost 7 bases and the J gene lost 0 bases, with 12 bases spanning the gap. Germline V gene data show CDR1 as SQVTM and CDR2 as ANQGSEA. CDR3 region: CSGGRELNTEAFF. DNA for the CDR3: TGCAGCGGTGGCAGGGAACTGAACACTGAAGCTTTCTTT.

This clone has a count of ten or more. The CDR3 DNA reads as TGTGCCAGTGCACAGGGCAATAGCAATCAGCCCCAGCATTTT. Translation: CASAQGNSNQPQHF. The rearrangement uses TRBV6-1 and TRBJ1-5; D is perhaps TRBD1 (6 bases). The length of the CDR3 is 14 residues. Germline V gene lookup returns CDR1 MNHNS and CDR2 SASEGT. V was cut by 9 bases and J by 0 bases, with 12 bases left in between.

This clone was counted ten times or more. This chain links TRBV28 with TRBJ1-6, with D perhaps matching TRBD1 (5 bases). Germline lookup yields CDR1 MDHEN and CDR2 SYDVKM. The CDR3 runs to 14 residues. Trimming shortened V by 5 bases and J by 9 bases, and 14 bases separated the two germline ends. CDR3 region: CASSPQGGGSPLHF. The CDR3 region has the DNA TGTGCCAGCAGTCCCCAGGGCGGTGGTTCACCCCTCCACTTT.

This clone was counted a few times. This sequence joins TRBV6-5 and TRBJ1-5; 11 nucleotides line up with TRBD1. The CDR3 loop spans 14 amino acids. Per the germline V gene, CDR1 is MNHEY and CDR2 is SVGAGI. Losses at the gene ends were 7 bases for V and 6 bases for J; bases not matched to a gene: 5. The CDR3 here is CASTGQGASQPQHF. The CDR3 DNA follows: TGTGCCAGCACCGGACAGGGGGCGTCTCAGCCCCAGCATTTT.

In its sample, this clone was seen many times. The V and J genes are TRBV5-8 and TRBJ1-1; D not certain. CDR3 size: 16 residues. Trimming removed 4 bases from V and 0 bases from J, with 16 bases in between. The germline CDR1 and CDR2 sequences are SGHTS and YDEGEE. This chain's CDR3 is CASSTIILQLNTEAFF. CDR3 nucleotide sequence: TGTGCCAGCAGCACCATTATTCTTCAGTTGAACACTGAAGCTTTCTTT.

This clone was detected many times. This chain joins TRBV10-3 and TRBJ1-1; no firm D call. This CDR3 is 14 amino acids long. V lost 2 bases and J lost 5, with 12 bases in between. Germline V gene sequence: CDR1 ENHRY, CDR2 SYGVKD. The CDR3 spells CAISEQEVRTEAFF. The CDR3 DNA reads as TGTGCCATCAGTGAGCAGGAAGTAAGGACTGAAGCTTTCTTT.

This clone was detected ten times or more. Other DNA sequences in this specimen translate into the identical CDR3. The gene calls are TRBV5-8 and TRBJ1-6; D unresolved. The CDR3 sequence is 14 residues long. In germline, CDR1 is SGHTS, CDR2 YDEGEE. V was shortened by 4 bases and J by 4 bases, with 9 bases between the two germline ends. This chain's CDR3 is CASSLRGYNSPLHF. In nucleotides, the CDR3 is TGTGCCAGCAGCCTTCGGGGATATAATTCACCCCTCCACTTT.

This clone showed up many times. The CDR3, as DNA: TGTGCCAGTAGTATAGGGGGGGGAGGAGAGACCCAGTACTTC. Its protein product is CASSIGGGGETQYF. V and J are TRBV19 and TRBJ2-5, with 7 bases matching TRBD2. V shed 1 base and J 4 bases; nucleotides not matched to a gene: 3. The CDR3 contains 14 residues. CDR1 is LNHDA and CDR2 is SQIVND in the germline V gene (reference sequence).

This clone showed up many times. The chain joins TRBV5-6 to TRBJ1-1; possibly TRBD1 for D (5 bases). Trimming pared 5 bases from V and 0 bases from J, leaving 8 bases between. Germline V lookup: CDR1 SGHDT, CDR2 YYEEEE. The CDR3 is 13 amino acids. This chain's CDR3 is CASRLGVNTEAFF. CDR3 DNA sequence: TGTGCCAGCAGGTTAGGGGTGAACACTGAAGCTTTCTTT.

There are many counts of this clone. This chain uses TRBV10-3 with TRBJ2-7; tentatively, D is TRBD1 (5 bases). The ends were cut back, 10 bases at V and 5 bases at J, with 18 bases in the middle. The germline V gene encodes CDR1 ENHRY and CDR2 SYGVKD. The CDR3 length is 13 residues. CDR3 protein: CASRQTLQDEQYF. The CDR3 bases are TGTGCCAGCCGACAGACCCTACAGGACGAGCAGTACTTC.

This clone appeared many times. The chain employs TRBV27 and TRBJ2-7, with 8 bases aligning to TRBD1. CDR1 MNHEY and CDR2 SMNVEV come from the germline V gene (reference sequence). This CDR3 contains 13 residues. V dropped 4 bases and J dropped 4; count of bases not matched to a gene: 3. The CDR3 sequence is CASSSGDRYEQYF. The CDR3 DNA reads as TGTGCCAGCAGTTCCGGGGACAGGTACGAGCAGTACTTC.

Concerning this clone itself: At one boundary the junction diverges from the germline segment, which might be a read error. The J gene is TRBJ2-1, the V gene TRBV27, with 9 bases aligning to TRBD2. CDR1 and CDR2 (germline): MNHEY, SMNVEV (reference sequence). The CDR3 is 15 residues long. This chain's CDR3 is CVSSLGGGAYNEQFF. CDR3 DNA: TGTGTCAGCAGTCTCGGCGGGGGGGCCTACAATGAGCAGTTCTTC.

The chain couples TRBV27 to TRBJ1-5; no reliable D call. V was clipped by 6 bases and J by 5 bases, with 14 bases between them. Per germline, CDR1 MNHEY and CDR2 SMNVEV (reference sequence). This CDR3 contains 14 residues. CDR3 sequence reads: CASRPMGPDQPQHF. CDR3 bases: TGTGCCAGCAGACCTATGGGCCCTGATCAGCCCCAGCATTTT.

By sample share, this clone is medium-sized. The chain uses TRBV6-6 and TRBJ1-5; D is uncertain. CDR3 length equals 13 residues. Trimming left V 8 bases short and J 5 bases short, with 13 bases between. Germline V lookup: CDR1 MNHNY, CDR2 SVGAGI (reference sequence). Here the CDR3 reads CASSPSVDQPQHF. For the CDR3, the DNA is TGTGCCAGCTCGCCCAGCGTCGATCAGCCCCAGCATTTT.

Many counts were recorded for this clone. The V and J genes are TRBV5-1 and TRBJ1-2; 7 bases are shared with TRBD1. The J segment lost 10 bases and the V segment lost 0 bases, leaving 9 bases of the junction unmatched. The V gene's germline CDR1 is SGHRS and CDR2 YFSETQ. This CDR3 is 14 amino acids long. CDR3 region: CASSLEGTGEDYTF. CDR3 in DNA: TGCGCCAGCAGCTTGGAAGGTACAGGGGAAGACTACACCTTC.

This clone appeared many times. The genes are TRBV11-3 and TRBJ2-7; 7 bases are a match to TRBD1. The germline CDR1 and CDR2 sequences are SGHNT and YENEEA. Trimming removed 5 bases from V and 0 bases from J; junction bases left unmatched: 7. The CDR3 runs to 15 residues. CDR3 sequence (DNA): TGTGCCAGCAGCCAAGGGGGCATTAGCTCCTACGAGCAGTACTTC. The encoded protein is CASSQGGISSYEQYF.